Shown below are 17 T cell receptor beta chains from a single sample sequenced in a study of T cell responses to AZD1222 COVID-19 vaccine. Generated by immunoSEQ multiplex PCR, the TCRdb table keeps only in-frame clones and is missing some. Among about 140,000 clones listed, about 91% were seen once. This specimen consisted of peripheral blood, obtained 28 days after the second AZD1222 dose. These receptors were taken from an adult who received the AZD1222 COVID-19 vaccine.

The chain couples TRBV5-8 to TRBJ1-1; TRBD1 matches at 7 bases. The CDR3 is 15 amino acids. Germline CDR1 SGHTS, CDR2 YDEGEE. Germline trimming cut 4 bases from V and 5 bases from J; bases unmatched to any gene: 11. CDR3 sequence (DNA): TGTGCCAGCAGCGTTCCCCGACAGGGTAAAACTGAAGCTTTCTTT. Encoded protein: CASSVPRQGKTEAFF.

J is TRBJ2-3 and V is TRBV6-6; 10 nucleotides align to TRBD1. The germline V gene has CDR1 MNHNY and CDR2 SVGAGI (reference sequence). This CDR3 is built from 19 residues. Trimming took 5 bases from V and 3 from J; bases not matched to a gene: 17. CDR3 in DNA: TGTGCCAGCAGTCGGACAGGGGGTCTTTTAACGGGGGAGACAGATACGCAGTATTTT. Protein: CASSRTGGLLTGETDTQYF.

This clone occurred once. The chain recombines TRBV3-1 (or the pseudogene TRBV3-2) with TRBJ2-2; possible D gene TRBD1, 5 bases. This CDR3 has 13 amino acids. Per the germline V gene, CDR1 is LGHDT and CDR2 is YNNKEL (reference sequence). V dropped 6 bases and J dropped 8 bases, with 13 bases sitting between them. The CDR3 DNA is TGTGCCAGCAGACCAGGGATTCCGGGGGAGCTGTTTTTT. Protein sequence: CASRPGIPGELFF.

V gene TRBV9 combines with J gene TRBJ1-1; 7 bases are a match to TRBD1. CDR1 and CDR2 (germline): SGDLS, YYNGEE. The CDR3 is 13 amino acids. After removal of 4 bases from V and 3 bases from J, the junction contained 3 bases not matched to a gene. As DNA, the CDR3 is TGTGCCAGCAGCTCCGGGACAGACACTGAAGCTTTCTTT. As protein: CASSSGTDTEAFF.

The chain carries TRBV5-8 and TRBJ2-2; no clear D. Germline loops: CDR1 SGHTS, CDR2 YDEGEE. This CDR3 contains 14 residues. Between the trimmed V and J ends, which lost 0 bases and 4 bases, there was a span of 7 bases. CDR3 bases: TGTGCCAGCAGCTTGGGGAAACCCACCGGGGAGCTGTTTTTT. Its translation is CASSLGKPTGELFF.

This chain uses TRBV6-5 with TRBJ1-5; no clear D gene. V was cut by 8 bases and J by 3 bases, with 11 bases left in between. Germline V CDR1 and CDR2: MNHEY, SVGAGI. CDR3 size: 13 residues. CDR3 in DNA: TGTGCCAGCTCCGGCGTGGTCAATCAGCCCCAGCATTTT. Amino acids: CASSGVVNQPQHF.

The gene calls are TRBV29-1 and TRBJ1-1; D not resolved. The CDR3 spans 13 residues. V lost 4 bases to trimming and J lost 0 bases, with 9 bases between them. Germline V CDR1 and CDR2: SQVTM, ANQGSEA. This CDR3 reads CSVVKGMNTEAFF. The DNA of the CDR3 is TGCAGCGTTGTAAAGGGCATGAACACTGAAGCTTTCTTT.

This clone was observed a few times. This sequence joins TRBV28 and TRBJ2-1; TRBD1 or TRBD2 may be the D gene (6 bases each). Germline V CDR1 and CDR2: MDHEN, SYDVKM. CDR3 size: 16 residues. Deletions cut 6 bases from V and 6 bases from J, with 21 bases between. For the CDR3, the DNA is TGTGCCAGCAGCCAAACGTGGGGGGCCGTCGGCAATGAGCAGTTCTTC. The encoded protein is CASSQTWGAVGNEQFF.

The J gene is TRBJ1-6, the V gene TRBV19; no clear D. V shed 5 bases and J shed 0 bases, with 8 bases lying between them. Germline CDR1 reads LNHDA; CDR2 reads SQIVND (reference sequence). This CDR3 has 15 residues. This chain's CDR3 is CASSRADSYNSPLHF. The CDR3, as DNA: TGTGCCAGTAGTCGTGCGGACTCCTATAATTCACCCCTCCACTTT.

V is TRBV2 and J is TRBJ1-1, with 7 bases lining up with TRBD1. V shed 4 bases and J 1 base; nucleotides not matched to a gene: 6. Germline CDR1 and CDR2: SNHLY and FYNNEI. The CDR3 covers 15 residues. The chain's CDR3 is CASSAQGGGNTEAFF. In DNA form, the CDR3 reads TGTGCCAGCAGTGCCCAGGGGGGTGGGAACACTGAAGCTTTCTTT.

Only one count was recorded for this clone. V is TRBV19 and J is TRBJ1-1, with 7 bases fitting TRBD1. Germline CDR1 LNHDA, CDR2 SQIVND (reference sequence). There are 16 residues in the CDR3. With 5 bases clipped from V and 0 bases from J, the junction kept 9 bases outside the gene matches. CDR3 sequence: CASSPGTVIMNTEAFF. CDR3 in DNA: TGTGCCAGTAGTCCCGGGACAGTCATCATGAACACTGAAGCTTTCTTT.

This chain uses TRBV6-5 with TRBJ1-4; TRBD1 might be the D (6 bases). This CDR3 spans 13 amino acids. Between the trimmed V and J ends, which lost 4 bases and 8 bases, there was a span of 11 bases. The germline V gene has CDR1 MNHEY and CDR2 SVGAGI. Here the CDR3 reads CASSFGGQEKLFF. DNA for the CDR3: TGTGCCAGCAGTTTTGGGGGGCAGGAAAAACTGTTTTTT.

V gene TRBV30 combines with J gene TRBJ1-6; a weak D match, TRBD1 (6 bases). The CDR3 consists of 15 residues. Trimming removed 0 bases from V and 6 bases from J, with 12 bases in between. Germline values: CDR1 GTSNPN, CDR2 SVGIG (reference sequence). The DNA of the CDR3 is TGTGCCTGGAGTGTAGGCAGGGGACCTAATTCACCCCTCCACTTT. Protein product: CAWSVGRGPNSPLHF.

This clone has just one count. J is TRBJ1-1 and V is TRBV14; tentatively, D is TRBD1 (5 bases). The germline V and J ends were trimmed by 4 bases and 5 bases, with 17 bases remaining between them. The CDR3 loop spans 15 amino acids. Germline CDR1 SGHDN, CDR2 FVKESK. CDR3 residues: CASSPLEGRRTEAFF. The CDR3 nucleotides are TGTGCCAGCAGCCCCCTAGAGGGGCGTCGGACTGAAGCTTTCTTT.

The chain has TRBV4-3 and TRBJ1-1; no reliable D call. Trimming stripped 3 bases from V and 2 bases from J, with 7 bases between. The CDR3 totals 13 residues. Per the germline V gene, CDR1 is LGHNA and CDR2 is YSLEER. The DNA for the CDR3 is TGCGCCAGCAGCCAGCTAATAAACACTGAAGCTTTCTTT. Translating gives CASSQLINTEAFF.

The V and J genes are TRBV28 and TRBJ1-2; D ambiguous. The V gene's germline CDR1 is MDHEN and CDR2 SYDVKM. Trimming removed 0 bases from V and 1 base from J, with 9 bases in between. The CDR3 runs to 15 residues. In nucleotides, the CDR3 is TGTGCCAGCAGTTTATGGGCCAGAGGTAACTATGGCTACACCTTC. Protein product: CASSLWARGNYGYTF.

This chain links TRBV30 with TRBJ1-1; perhaps TRBD1 as D (5 bases). The germline V gene encodes CDR1 GTSNPN and CDR2 SVGIG (reference sequence). The ends were cut back, 4 bases at V and 0 bases at J, with 21 bases in the middle. This CDR3 has 17 amino acids. CDR3 DNA: TGTGCCTGGATGAGATTCCGGGACTCAAGCATGAACACTGAAGCTTTCTTT. Translating gives CAWMRFRDSSMNTEAFF.